Given below is one T cell receptor beta chain in context. Its matching antigen is unknown. The record originates from a study of cytotoxic CD8 clonotypes in ibrutinib-treated CLL. The table came from immunoSEQ multiplex PCR; TCRdb's copy has only in-frame clones and leaves some out. The repertoire holds about 140,000 clones, approximately 90% seen once, with less than 14% in the top ten. The CDR3 length is 13 residues. Trimming pared 0 bases from V and 2 bases from J, leaving 6 bases between. Germline values: CDR1 SGHRS, CDR2 YFSETQ. Overall study findings and caveats: Sustained-remission and progressing patients had different sampling times.

V usage is TRBV5-1 and J usage is TRBJ2-7; D is undetermined. This TCR derives from a human donor with chronic lymphocytic leukemia. Material: PBMCs, obtained after 12 months of ibrutinib treatment. The CDR3 nucleotides are TGCGCCAGCAGCTTGGGTACGCCCTACGAGCAGTACTTC. Its protein product is CASSLGTPYEQYF.